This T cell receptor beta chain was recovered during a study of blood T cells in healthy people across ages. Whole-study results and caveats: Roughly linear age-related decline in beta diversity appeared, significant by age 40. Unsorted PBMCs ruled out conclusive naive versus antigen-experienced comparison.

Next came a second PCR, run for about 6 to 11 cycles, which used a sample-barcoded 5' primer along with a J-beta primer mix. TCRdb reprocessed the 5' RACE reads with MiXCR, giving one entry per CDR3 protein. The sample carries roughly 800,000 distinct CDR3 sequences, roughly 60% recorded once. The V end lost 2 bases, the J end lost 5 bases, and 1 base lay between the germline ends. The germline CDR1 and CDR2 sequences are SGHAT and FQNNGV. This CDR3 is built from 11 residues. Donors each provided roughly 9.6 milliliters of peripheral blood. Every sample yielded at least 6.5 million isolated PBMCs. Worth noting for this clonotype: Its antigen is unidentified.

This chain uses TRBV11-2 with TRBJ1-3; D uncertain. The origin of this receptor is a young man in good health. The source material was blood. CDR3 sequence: CASSLRNTIYF. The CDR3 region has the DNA TGTGCCAGCAGCTTACGAAACACCATATATTTT.